Shown below are 14 T cell receptor beta chains from a single sample sequenced in a study of blood T cell repertoires in COVID-19 (dated by TCRdb to 2020 to 2021). The protocol used for the library was the immunoSEQ multiplex PCR assay. TCRdb provides this immuneACCESS table in a form limited to in-frame rearrangements. Some clones are lacking; in checked studies, under half of them reflect an unresolved V gene, and why the rest are absent is not known. This sample lists 130,000 or so clones; roughly 84% were detected once. Approximately 8% of the sample goes to the ten largest clones. What was sequenced was peripheral blood. Receptors originate from a woman in her fifties or sixties with acute or convalescent COVID-19.

As DNA, the CDR3 is TGTGCCTGGAGCTCTTCCCCCGGTCGCGAGACCCAGTACTTC. Translation gives CAWSSSPGRETQYF. V and J are TRBV30 and TRBJ2-5; D not resolved. V lost 3 bases and J 5 bases, leaving 16 bases between the germline ends. The germline CDR1 and CDR2 sequences are GTSNPN and SVGIG (reference sequence). The CDR3 covers 14 residues.

This clone appeared a few times. V is TRBV19 and J is TRBJ1-2; 8 positions match TRBD1. This CDR3 is 13 amino acids long. The trim removed 5 bases at V and 4 bases at J, leaving 3 bases unmatched. CDR1 is LNHDA and CDR2 is SQIVND in the germline V gene (reference sequence). CDR3 protein: CASSPGTGYGYTF. CDR3 nucleotide sequence: TGTGCCAGTAGTCCAGGGACAGGCTATGGCTACACCTTC.

CDR3 sequence (DNA): TGTGCCACCCGGAGGGTCACTGAAGCTTTCTTT. Translating it yields CATRRVTEAFF. The V gene is TRBV6-5, the J gene TRBJ1-1; D unresolved. The germline V gene has CDR1 MNHEY and CDR2 SVGAGI. The V gene lost 10 bases and the J gene lost 4 bases, with 10 bases spanning the gap. The CDR3 consists of 11 residues.

The chain uses TRBV11-3 and TRBJ1-3, with D possibly TRBD1 on 5 matching bases. CDR3 size: 16 residues. The V gene lost 5 bases and the J gene lost 4 bases, with 18 bases spanning the gap. Germline lookup yields CDR1 SGHNT and CDR2 YENEEA. The CDR3 sequence: CASSPHQGLEGNTIYF. The CDR3 DNA sequence: TGTGCCAGCAGCCCTCATCAGGGTCTGGAAGGAAACACCATATATTTT.

This sequence joins TRBV5-1 and TRBJ1-6; TRBD1 aligns across 7 bases. V lost 4 bases to trimming and J lost 2 bases; unmatched junction nucleotides: 6. This CDR3 contains 16 residues. Germline V gives CDR1 SGHRS, CDR2 YFSETQ. This CDR3 is CASSHATGPYNSPLHF. For the CDR3, the DNA is TGCGCCAGCAGCCACGCGACAGGGCCCTATAATTCACCCCTCCACTTT.

The CDR3 loop reads CASSPQGPRSNTDTQYF. CDR3 DNA: TGTGCCAGCAGCCCCCAGGGTCCCAGGAGCAACACAGATACGCAGTATTTT. The gene calls are TRBV9 and TRBJ2-3, with TRBD1 as a possible D gene (5 bases). Germline V gene data show CDR1 as SGDLS and CDR2 as YYNGEE. V lost 4 bases and J 2 bases, leaving 20 bases between the germline ends. This CDR3 spans 17 amino acids. Full variable domain (missing parts from reference TRBV9 and TRBJ2-3): DSGVTQTPKHLITATGQRVTLRCSPRSGDLSVYWYQQSLDQGLQFLIQYYNGEERAKGNILERFSAQQFPDLHSELNLSSLELGDSALYFCASSPQGPRSNTDTQYFGPGTRLTVL.

This clone has a single count. The genes are TRBV28 and TRBJ2-4; 7 nucleotides agree with TRBD2. The junction had 1 base not matched to a gene; V was cut back by 2 bases and J by 3 bases. This CDR3 has 14 amino acids. Germline assignment: CDR1 MDHEN and CDR2 SYDVKM. The chain's CDR3 is CASSLGGDKNIQYF. The CDR3 DNA sequence: TGTGCCAGCAGTTTAGGGGGGGACAAAAACATTCAGTACTTC.

This chain connects TRBV12-3 or TRBV12-4 to TRBJ1-5; D is ambiguous. Between the trimmed V and J ends, which lost 3 bases and 2 bases, there was a span of 5 bases. The CDR3 spans 13 residues. CDR3 amino acids: CASSFTGNQPQHF. CDR3 DNA: TGTGCCAGCAGTTTTACAGGCAATCAGCCCCAGCATTTT.

The CDR3 protein is CASSESPGGPSEQYF. CDR3 in DNA: TGCGCCAGCAGTGAGTCACCGGGGGGGCCGAGCGAGCAGTACTTC. The V and J genes are TRBV10-1 and TRBJ2-7; 8 positions agree with TRBD2. The CDR3 runs 15 residues. Looked up from germline, CDR1 is WNHNN and CDR2 is SYGVQD (reference sequence). V trimming: 0 bases; J trimming: 6 bases; junction bases outside the gene matches: 7.

This clone was seen only a few times. The CDR3 DNA follows: TGTGCCAGCAGCCAAGAACCCCCCCTGGGACTCAGCACAGATACGCAGTATTTT. Translated: CASSQEPPLGLSTDTQYF. The chain uses TRBV3-1 (or the pseudogene TRBV3-2) and TRBJ2-3, with a tentative D call TRBD2 (6 bases). This CDR3 region has 18 residues. V lost 0 bases and J 0 bases, leaving 16 bases between the germline ends. CDR1 is LGHDT and CDR2 is YNNKEL in the germline V gene (reference sequence).

Here the CDR3 DNA reads TGTGCCAGCAGCCAAGCGACCGGGCGGGGACTCTACAATGAGCAGTTCTTC. Protein: CASSQATGRGLYNEQFF. J is TRBJ2-1 and V is TRBV3-1 (or the pseudogene TRBV3-2), with D perhaps matching TRBD2 (6 bases). This CDR3 contains 17 residues. V was clipped by 1 base and J by 3 bases, with 16 bases between them. CDR1 and CDR2 (germline): LGHDT, YNNKEL (reference sequence).

The genes are TRBV9 and TRBJ1-1; 8 bases are shared with TRBD1. Per germline, CDR1 SGDLS and CDR2 YYNGEE. Trimming at V came to 0 bases and at J to 4 bases, leaving 8 bases not matched to a gene. The CDR3 contains 16 residues. CDR3 sequence: CASSVEAGGEGTEAFF. CDR3 nucleotide sequence: TGTGCCAGCAGCGTAGAAGCAGGGGGCGAGGGCACTGAAGCTTTCTTT. Combining the CDR3 with reference TRBV9 and TRBJ1-1 gives the whole variable domain DSGVTQTPKHLITATGQRVTLRCSPRSGDLSVYWYQQSLDQGLQFLIQYYNGEERAKGNILERFSAQQFPDLHSELNLSSLELGDSALYFCASSVEAGGEGTEAFFGQGTRLTVV.

A word on this clone: The same CDR3 arises from other DNA sequences in this sample as well. This chain connects TRBV24-1 to TRBJ2-7, with 11 bases aligning to TRBD1. Germline CDR1 KGHDR, CDR2 SFDVKD. The CDR3 spans 15 residues. V was pared by 2 bases and J by 2 bases, with 1 base of the junction left unmatched. The CDR3 is CATSDSGQGAYEQYF. The CDR3 DNA reads TGTGCCACCAGTGATTCGGGACAGGGGGCCTACGAGCAGTACTTC.

This chain uses TRBV5-4 with TRBJ1-2, with 7 bases lining up with TRBD1. Looked up from germline, CDR1 is SGHNT and CDR2 is YYREEE (reference sequence). CDR3 length: 13 amino acids. J was trimmed by 6 bases and V by 3 bases; bases with no gene match: 5. The CDR3 region is CASSSTGEDGYTF. The CDR3 DNA reads TGTGCCAGCAGCTCTACAGGGGAAGATGGCTACACCTTC.